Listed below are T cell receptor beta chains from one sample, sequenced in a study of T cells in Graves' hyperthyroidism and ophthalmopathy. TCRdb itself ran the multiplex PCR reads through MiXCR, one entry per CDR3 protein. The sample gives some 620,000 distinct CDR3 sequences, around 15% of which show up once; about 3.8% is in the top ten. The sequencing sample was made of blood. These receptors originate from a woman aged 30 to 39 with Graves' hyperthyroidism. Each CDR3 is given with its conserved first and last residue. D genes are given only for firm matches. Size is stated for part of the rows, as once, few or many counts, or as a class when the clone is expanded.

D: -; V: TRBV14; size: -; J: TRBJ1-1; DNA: TGTGCCAGCAGCCTAAACCCGGGCATCAGGGCTTTCTTT; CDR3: CASSLNPGIRAFF
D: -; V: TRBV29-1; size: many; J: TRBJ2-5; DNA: TGCAGCGTTGATGTGGCGGGACAAGAGACCCAGTACTTC; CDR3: CSVDVAGQETQYF
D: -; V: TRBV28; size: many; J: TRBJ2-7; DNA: TGTGCCAGCAGTCCCTCGTTGACAGGAGAGCAGTACTTC; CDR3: CASSPSLTGEQYF
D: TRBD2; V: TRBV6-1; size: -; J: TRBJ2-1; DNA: TGTGCCAGCAGTGAATACACTAGCGGGACAGATGAGCAGTTCTTC; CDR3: CASSEYTSGTDEQFF
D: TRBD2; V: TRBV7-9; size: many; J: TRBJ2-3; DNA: TGTGCCAGCAGCGAAGGACTAGCGGGAGTAGCAGATACGCAGTATTTT; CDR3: CASSEGLAGVADTQYF
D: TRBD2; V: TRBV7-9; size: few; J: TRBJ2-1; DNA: TGTGCCAGCATCCCTCCGAGACTAGCGGACAATGAGCAGTTCTTC; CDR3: CASIPPRLADNEQFF
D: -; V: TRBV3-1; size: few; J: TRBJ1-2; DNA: TGTGCCAGCAGCCAGCAGGGGCTACACTATGGCTACACCTTC; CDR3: CASSQQGLHYGYTF
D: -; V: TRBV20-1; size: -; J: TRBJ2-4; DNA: TGCAGCCTGGGGGGACCCGCTCTAGCCAAAAACATTCAGTACTTC; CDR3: CSLGGPALAKNIQYF
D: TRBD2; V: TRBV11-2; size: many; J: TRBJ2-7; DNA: TGTGCCAGCAGACGGGAGGGCTCCTACGAGCAGTACTTC; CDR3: CASRREGSYEQYF
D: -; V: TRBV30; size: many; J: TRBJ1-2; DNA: TGTGCCTGGAGCATAGAATGGGACTATGGCTACACCTTC; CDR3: CAWSIEWDYGYTF
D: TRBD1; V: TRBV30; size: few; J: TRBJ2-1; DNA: TGTGCCGGGGGACAGGGGCCCTACAATGAGCAGTTCTTC; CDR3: CAGGQGPYNEQFF
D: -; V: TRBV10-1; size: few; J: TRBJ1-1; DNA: TGCGCCAGCAGTGAGTCGAAATCAGGGACTTCCTTCTTTTACACTGAAGCTTTCTTT; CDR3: CASSESKSGTSFFYTEAFF
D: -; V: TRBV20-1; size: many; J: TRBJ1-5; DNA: TGCAGTGCTGACGGAGGTCGTCAGCCCCAGCATTTT; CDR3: CSADGGRQPQHF
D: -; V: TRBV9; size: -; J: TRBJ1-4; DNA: TGTGCCAGCAGCGTAGAGGCTGCTAATGAAAAACTGTTTTTT; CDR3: CASSVEAANEKLFF
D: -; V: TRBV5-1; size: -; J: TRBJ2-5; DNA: TGCGCCAGCAGCCGGGGGGCGCAGGAGACCCAGTACTTC; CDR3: CASSRGAQETQYF
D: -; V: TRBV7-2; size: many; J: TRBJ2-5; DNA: TGTGCCAGCAGCTTTGGACAGATGGAGACCCAGTACTTC; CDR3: CASSFGQMETQYF
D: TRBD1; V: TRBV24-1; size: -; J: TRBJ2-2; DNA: TGTGCCACCAGTGATTTGGGGACAGGGGGCCCCAACACCGGGGAGCTGTTTTTT; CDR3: CATSDLGTGGPNTGELFF
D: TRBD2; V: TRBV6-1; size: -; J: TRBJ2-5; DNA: TGTGCCAGCAGTGGGGGGGGGACCCAGTACTTC; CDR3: CASSGGGTQYF
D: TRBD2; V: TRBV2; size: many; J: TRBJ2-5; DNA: TGTGCCACGACGTGGGGAGGGGCTGTAGGAGAGACCCAGTACTTC; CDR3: CATTWGGAVGETQYF
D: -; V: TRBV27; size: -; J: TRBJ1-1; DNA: TGTGCCAGCAGTCCGCAGGGAGGCAACGCTGAAGCTTTCTTT; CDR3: CASSPQGGNAEAFF
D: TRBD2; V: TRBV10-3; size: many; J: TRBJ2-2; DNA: TGTGCCATCAGTGGACTAGCGGGAGGGCCTTCCGGGGAGCTGTTTTTT; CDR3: CAISGLAGGPSGELFF
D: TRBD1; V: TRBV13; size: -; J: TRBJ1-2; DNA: TGTGCCAGCAGCGAGGGACAGGGGCCGTCGTACTATGGCTACACCTTC; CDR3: CASSEGQGPSYYGYTF
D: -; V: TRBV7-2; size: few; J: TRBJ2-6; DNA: TGTGCCAGCAGTTCACGGGACTCTGGGGCCAACGTCCTGACTTTC; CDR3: CASSSRDSGANVLTF
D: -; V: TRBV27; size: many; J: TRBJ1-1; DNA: TGTGCCAGCAGTTTCCCACTGAACACTGAAGCTTTCTTT; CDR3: CASSFPLNTEAFF
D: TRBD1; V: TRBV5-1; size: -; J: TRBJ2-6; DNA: TGCGCCAGCAACACCGGGACAGGGCTGACTGGGGCCAACGTCCTGACTTTC; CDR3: CASNTGTGLTGANVLTF
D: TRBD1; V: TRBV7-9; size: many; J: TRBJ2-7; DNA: TGTGCCAGCAGCTTAGCCCCGACAGGGGGGTACGAGCAGTACTTC; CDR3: CASSLAPTGGYEQYF
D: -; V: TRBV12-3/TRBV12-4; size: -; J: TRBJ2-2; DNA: TGTGCCAGCAGTAACAGGGGAGGGAACGCCGGGGAGCTGTTTTTT; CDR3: CASSNRGGNAGELFF
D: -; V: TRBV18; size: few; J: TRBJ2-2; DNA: TGTGCCAGCTCACCACCGGGAGTTCCCGGGGAGCTGTTTTTT; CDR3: CASSPPGVPGELFF
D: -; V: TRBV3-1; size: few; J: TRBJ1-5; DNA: TGTGCCAGCAGCCAAGATACAGGGAACAGACAGCCCCAGCATTTT; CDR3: CASSQDTGNRQPQHF
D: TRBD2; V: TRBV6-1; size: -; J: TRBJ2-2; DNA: TGTGCCAGCAGAAGACTAGCGGGAGCGTACGGGGAGCTGTTTTTT; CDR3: CASRRLAGAYGELFF
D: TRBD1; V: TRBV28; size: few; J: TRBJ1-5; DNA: TGTGCCAGCACCCTGGGTGGAGGGGGCCTGGGTCAGCCCCAGCATTTT; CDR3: CASTLGGGGLGQPQHF
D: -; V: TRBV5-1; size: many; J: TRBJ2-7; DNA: TGCGCCAGCACGAATGGACAGTCGTCCTACGAGCAGTACTTC; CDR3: CASTNGQSSYEQYF
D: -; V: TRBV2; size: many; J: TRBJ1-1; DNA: TGTGCCAGCGCTGACAGCCTTAACACTGAAGCTTTCTTT; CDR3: CASADSLNTEAFF
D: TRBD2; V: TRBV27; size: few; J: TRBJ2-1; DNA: TGTGCCAGCAGTTTTAATTGGCCTAGCGGGAGGGCCCTGGAGTTCTTC; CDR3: CASSFNWPSGRALEFF
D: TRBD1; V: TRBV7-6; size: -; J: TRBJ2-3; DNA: TGTGCCAGCAGCTTTTCCAACCACGGGACAGAACGCACAGATACGCAGTATTTT; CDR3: CASSFSNHGTERTDTQYF
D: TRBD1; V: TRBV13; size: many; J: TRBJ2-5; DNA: TGTGCCAGCAGCCACAGGGGGTTCCGTGAGACCCAGTACTTC; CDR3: CASSHRGFRETQYF
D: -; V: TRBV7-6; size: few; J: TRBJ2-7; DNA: TGTGCCAGCAGCTTAGCGGGGGGCGGGATCTCCTACGAGCAGTACTTC; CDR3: CASSLAGGGISYEQYF
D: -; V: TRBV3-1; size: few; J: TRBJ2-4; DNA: TGTGCCAGCAGCCAAGAGGTCTTCGGCAGGGCGGACAAAAACATTCAGTACTTC; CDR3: CASSQEVFGRADKNIQYF
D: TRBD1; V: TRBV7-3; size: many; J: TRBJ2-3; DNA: TGTGCCAGCAGCTTAACAGGGACAGCCCGCACAGATACGCAGTATTTT; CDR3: CASSLTGTARTDTQYF
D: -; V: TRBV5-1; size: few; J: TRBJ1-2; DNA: TGCGCCAGCAGCTTGGTGACGGGTCCGGGGTATGGCTACACCTTC; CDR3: CASSLVTGPGYGYTF
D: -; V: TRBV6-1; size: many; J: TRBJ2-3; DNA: TGTGCCAGCAGAGGAACTTCAGTCGCAGATACGCAGTATTTT; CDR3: CASRGTSVADTQYF
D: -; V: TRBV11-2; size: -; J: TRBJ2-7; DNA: TGTGCCAGCAGCATCGGTTTCGACGAGCAGTACTTC; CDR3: CASSIGFDEQYF
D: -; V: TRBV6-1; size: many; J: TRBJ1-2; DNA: TGTGCCAGCAGTGAAGCCGGGGGAGCCAACTATGGCTACACCTTC; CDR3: CASSEAGGANYGYTF
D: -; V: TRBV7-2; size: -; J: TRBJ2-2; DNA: TGTGCCAGCAGCCTTCAAGGGACGGACTACACCGGGGAGCTGTTTTTT; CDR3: CASSLQGTDYTGELFF
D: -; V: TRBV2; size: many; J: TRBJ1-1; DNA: TGTGCCAGCAGTGCGGGTGAGAACACTGAAGCTTTCTTT; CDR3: CASSAGENTEAFF
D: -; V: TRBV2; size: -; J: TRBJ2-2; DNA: TGTGCCAGCAATCCTAGTCACACCGGGGAGCTGTTTTTT; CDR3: CASNPSHTGELFF
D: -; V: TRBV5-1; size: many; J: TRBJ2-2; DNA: TGCGCCAGCAGCTTGAAGACAGATTACACCGGGGAGCTGTTTTTT; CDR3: CASSLKTDYTGELFF
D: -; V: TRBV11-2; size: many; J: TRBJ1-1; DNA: TGTGCCAGCAGCTTAAATAAGTTAGAAGCTTTCTTT; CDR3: CASSLNKLEAFF
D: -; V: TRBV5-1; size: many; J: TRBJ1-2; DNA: TGCGCCAGCAGCTTGGCCACGGCAGGGAATGGCTACACCTTC; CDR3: CASSLATAGNGYTF
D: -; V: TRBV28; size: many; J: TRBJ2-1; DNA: TGTGCCAGCAATTTACACTACAAGGCCCGAAATGAGCAGTTCTTC; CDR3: CASNLHYKARNEQFF
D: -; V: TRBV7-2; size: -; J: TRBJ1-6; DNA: TGTGCCAGCAGCTCCCGGTCCAATTCACCCCTCCACTTT; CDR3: CASSSRSNSPLHF
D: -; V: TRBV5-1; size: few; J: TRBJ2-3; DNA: TGCGCCAGCAGCTTGTTTGGGGGTAAGACAGATACGCAGTATTTT; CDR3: CASSLFGGKTDTQYF